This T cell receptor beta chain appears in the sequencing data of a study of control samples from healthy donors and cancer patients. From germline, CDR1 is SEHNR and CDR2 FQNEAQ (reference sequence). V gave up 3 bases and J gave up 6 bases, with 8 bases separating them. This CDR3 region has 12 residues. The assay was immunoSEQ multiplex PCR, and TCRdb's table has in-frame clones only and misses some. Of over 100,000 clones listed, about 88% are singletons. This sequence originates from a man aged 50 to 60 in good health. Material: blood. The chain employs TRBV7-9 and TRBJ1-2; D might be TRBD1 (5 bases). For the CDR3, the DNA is TGTGCCAGCAGCTTTTCCAGGGATGGCTACACCTTC. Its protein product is CASSFSRDGYTF.